This TCR beta chain was observed in a study of blood T cell repertoires in COVID-19. TCRdb's table, derived via immunoSEQ multiplex PCR, lists solely in-frame clones and lacks some. The sample shows some 150,000 clones, 86% of them seen only once. Germline loops: CDR1 LGHDT, CDR2 YNNKEL (reference sequence). V lost 3 bases, J lost 7 bases, and 19 bases stayed unmatched. This CDR3 is built from 18 residues. The source of this sequence is a woman aged 55-70 years with acute or convalescent COVID-19. The V call is TRBV3-1 (or the pseudogene TRBV3-2), the J call TRBJ2-5; 8 bases fit TRBD2. Input material: peripheral blood. As DNA, the CDR3 is TGTGCCAGCAGCCATCAAGTACAATCGGGAGGGGTTTTTGCGACCCAGTACTTC. Protein sequence: CASSHQVQSGGVFATQYF.